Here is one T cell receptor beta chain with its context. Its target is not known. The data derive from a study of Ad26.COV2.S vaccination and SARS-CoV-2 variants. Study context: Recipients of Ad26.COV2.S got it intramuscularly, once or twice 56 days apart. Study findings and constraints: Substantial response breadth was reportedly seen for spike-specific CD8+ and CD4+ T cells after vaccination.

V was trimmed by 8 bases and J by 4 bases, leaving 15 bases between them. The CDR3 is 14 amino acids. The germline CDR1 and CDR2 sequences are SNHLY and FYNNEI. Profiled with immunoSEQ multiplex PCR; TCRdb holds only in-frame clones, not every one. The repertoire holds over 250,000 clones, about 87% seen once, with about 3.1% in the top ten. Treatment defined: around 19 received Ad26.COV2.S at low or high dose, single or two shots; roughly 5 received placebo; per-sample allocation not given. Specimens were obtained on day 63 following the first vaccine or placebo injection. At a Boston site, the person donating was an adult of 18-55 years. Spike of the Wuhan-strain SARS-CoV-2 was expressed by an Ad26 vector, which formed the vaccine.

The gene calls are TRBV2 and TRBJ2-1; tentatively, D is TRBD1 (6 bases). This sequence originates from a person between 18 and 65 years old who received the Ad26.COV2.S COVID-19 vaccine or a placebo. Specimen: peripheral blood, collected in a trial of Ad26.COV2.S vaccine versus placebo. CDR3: CASRKGEQYNEQFF. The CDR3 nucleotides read TGTGCCAGCCGTAAGGGGGAACAGTACAATGAGCAGTTCTTC. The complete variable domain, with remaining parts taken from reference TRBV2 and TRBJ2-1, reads EPEVTQTPSHQVTQMGQEVILRCVPISNHLYFYWYRQILGQKVEFLVSFYNNEISEKSEIFDDQFSVERPDGSNFTLKIRSTKLEDSAMYFCASRKGEQYNEQFFGPGTRLTVL.